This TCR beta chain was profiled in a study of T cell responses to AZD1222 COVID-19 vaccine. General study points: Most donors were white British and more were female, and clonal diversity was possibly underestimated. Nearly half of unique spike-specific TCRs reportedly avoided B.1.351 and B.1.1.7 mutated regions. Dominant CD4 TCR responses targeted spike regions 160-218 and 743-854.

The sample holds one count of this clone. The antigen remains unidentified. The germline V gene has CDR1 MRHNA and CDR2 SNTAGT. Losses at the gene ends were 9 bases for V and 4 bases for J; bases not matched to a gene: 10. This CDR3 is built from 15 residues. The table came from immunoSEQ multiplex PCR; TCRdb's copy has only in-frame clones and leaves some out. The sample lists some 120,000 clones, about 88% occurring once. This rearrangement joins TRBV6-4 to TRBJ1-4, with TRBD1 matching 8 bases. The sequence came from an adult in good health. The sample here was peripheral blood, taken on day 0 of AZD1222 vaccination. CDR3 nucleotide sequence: TGTGCCAGGGGGGGGACAGGCTACGATAATGAAAAACTGTTTTTT. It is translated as CARGGTGYDNEKLFF.